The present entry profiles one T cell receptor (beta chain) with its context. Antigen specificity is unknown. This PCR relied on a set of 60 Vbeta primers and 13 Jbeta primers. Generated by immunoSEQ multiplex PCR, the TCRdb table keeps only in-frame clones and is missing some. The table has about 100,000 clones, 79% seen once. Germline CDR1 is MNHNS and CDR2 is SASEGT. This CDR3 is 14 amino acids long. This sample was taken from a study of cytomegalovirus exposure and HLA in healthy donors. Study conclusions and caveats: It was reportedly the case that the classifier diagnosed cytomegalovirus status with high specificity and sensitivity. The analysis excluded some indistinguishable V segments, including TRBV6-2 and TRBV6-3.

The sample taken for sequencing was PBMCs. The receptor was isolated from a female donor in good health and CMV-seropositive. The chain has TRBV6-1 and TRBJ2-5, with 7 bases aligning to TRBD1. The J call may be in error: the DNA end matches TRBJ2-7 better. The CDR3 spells CASIPGQKAYEQYF. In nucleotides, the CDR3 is TGTGCCAGCATTCCGGGACAGAAGGCCTACGAGCAGTACTTC.